The source of this TCR beta chain is a study of technical replicates of blood from a few donors. Losses at the gene ends were 5 bases for V and 2 bases for J; bases not matched to a gene: 6. The germline V gene has CDR1 SQVTM and CDR2 ANQGSEA. The CDR3 length is 14 residues. Assay: immunoSEQ multiplex PCR; the TCRdb copy retains only in-frame clones and omits some. The sample has about 61,000 clones, more than 95% seen once. Sequenced: T cells isolated from PBMCs. This clonotype was sampled from a human donor in good health. The genes are TRBV29-1 and TRBJ2-1, with TRBD2 matching over 7 bases. CDR3 sequence: CSVRLAETYNEQFF. In nucleotides, the CDR3 is TGCAGCGTTCGTCTAGCGGAGACCTACAATGAGCAGTTCTTC.